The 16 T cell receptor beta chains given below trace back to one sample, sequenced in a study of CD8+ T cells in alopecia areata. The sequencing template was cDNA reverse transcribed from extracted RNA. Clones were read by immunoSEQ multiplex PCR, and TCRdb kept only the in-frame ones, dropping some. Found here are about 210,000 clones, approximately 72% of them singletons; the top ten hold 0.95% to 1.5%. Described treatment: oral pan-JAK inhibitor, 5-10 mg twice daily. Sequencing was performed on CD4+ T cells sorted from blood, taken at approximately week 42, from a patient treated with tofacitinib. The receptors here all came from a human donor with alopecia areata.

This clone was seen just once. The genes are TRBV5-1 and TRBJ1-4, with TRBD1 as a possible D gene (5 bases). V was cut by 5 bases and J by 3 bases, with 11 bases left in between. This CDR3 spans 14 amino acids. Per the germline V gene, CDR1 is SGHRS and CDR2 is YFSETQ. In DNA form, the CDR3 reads TGCGCCAGCAGACTGAGGGGCTCTAATGAAAAACTGTTTTTT. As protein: CASRLRGSNEKLFF.

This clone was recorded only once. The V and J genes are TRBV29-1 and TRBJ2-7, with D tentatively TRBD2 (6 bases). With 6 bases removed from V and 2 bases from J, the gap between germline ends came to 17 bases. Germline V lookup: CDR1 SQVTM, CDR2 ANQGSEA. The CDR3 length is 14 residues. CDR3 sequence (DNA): TGCAGCGTCCTCCCGGGACTCCAAGCCTACGAGCAGTACTTC. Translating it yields CSVLPGLQAYEQYF.

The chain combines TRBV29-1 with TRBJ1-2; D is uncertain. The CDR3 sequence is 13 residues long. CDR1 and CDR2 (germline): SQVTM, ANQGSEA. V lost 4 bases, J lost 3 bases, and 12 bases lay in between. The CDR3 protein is CSVAIHRDYGYTF. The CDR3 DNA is TGCAGCGTTGCGATACACCGGGACTATGGCTACACCTTC. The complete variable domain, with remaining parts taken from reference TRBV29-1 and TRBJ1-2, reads SAVISQKPSRDICQRGTSLTIQCQVDSQVTMMFWYRQQPGQSLTLIATANQGSEATYESGFVIDKFPISRPNLTFSTLTVSNMSPEDSSIYLCSVAIHRDYGYTFGSGTRLTVV.

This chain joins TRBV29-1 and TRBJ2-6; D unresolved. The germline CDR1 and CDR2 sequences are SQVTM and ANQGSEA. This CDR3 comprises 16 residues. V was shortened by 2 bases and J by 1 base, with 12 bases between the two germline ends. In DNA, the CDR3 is TGCAGCGTTGAATCCCGGTTTGGATCTGGGGCCAACGTCCTGACTTTC. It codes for CSVESRFGSGANVLTF. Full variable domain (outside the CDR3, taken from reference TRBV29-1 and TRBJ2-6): SAVISQKPSRDICQRGTSLTIQCQVDSQVTMMFWYRQQPGQSLTLIATANQGSEATYESGFVIDKFPISRPNLTFSTLTVSNMSPEDSSIYLCSVESRFGSGANVLTFGAGSRLTVL.

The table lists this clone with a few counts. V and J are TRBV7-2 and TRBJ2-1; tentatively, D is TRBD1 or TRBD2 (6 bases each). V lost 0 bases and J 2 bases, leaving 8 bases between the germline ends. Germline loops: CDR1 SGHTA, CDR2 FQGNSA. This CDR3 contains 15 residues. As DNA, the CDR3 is TGTGCCAGCAGCTTAGCGGGGGGCACCTACAATGAGCAGTTCTTC. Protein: CASSLAGGTYNEQFF.

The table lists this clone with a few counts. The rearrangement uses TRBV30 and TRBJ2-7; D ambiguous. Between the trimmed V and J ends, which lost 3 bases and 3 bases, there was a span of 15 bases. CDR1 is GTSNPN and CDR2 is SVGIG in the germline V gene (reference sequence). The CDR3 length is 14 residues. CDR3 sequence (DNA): TGTGCCTGGAGCCTAGAAGTCCTTTACTACGAGCAGTACTTC. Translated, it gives CAWSLEVLYYEQYF.

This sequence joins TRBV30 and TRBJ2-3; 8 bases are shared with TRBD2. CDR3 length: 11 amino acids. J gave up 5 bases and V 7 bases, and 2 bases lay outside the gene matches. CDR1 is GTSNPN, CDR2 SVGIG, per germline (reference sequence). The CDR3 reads CASGGRDTQYF. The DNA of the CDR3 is TGTGCCTCGGGAGGGAGAGATACGCAGTATTTT.

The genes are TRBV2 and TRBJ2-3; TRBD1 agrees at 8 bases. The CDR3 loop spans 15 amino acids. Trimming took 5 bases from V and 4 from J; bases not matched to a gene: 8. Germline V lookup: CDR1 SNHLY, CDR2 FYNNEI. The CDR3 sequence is CASSLRQGKADTQYF. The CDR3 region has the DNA TGTGCCAGCAGTCTGAGACAGGGGAAGGCAGATACGCAGTATTTT. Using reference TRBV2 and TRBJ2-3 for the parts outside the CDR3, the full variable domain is EPEVTQTPSHQVTQMGQEVILRCVPISNHLYFYWYRQILGQKVEFLVSFYNNEISEKSEIFDDQFSVERPDGSNFTLKIRSTKLEDSAMYFCASSLRQGKADTQYFGPGTRLTVL.

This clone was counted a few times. CDR3 region: CASSLGQISNYGYTF. As DNA, the CDR3 is TGTGCCAGCAGCTTGGGACAGATCTCTAACTATGGCTACACCTTC. This chain connects TRBV5-6 to TRBJ1-2; maybe TRBD1 (5 bases). V shed 0 bases and J shed 0 bases, with 9 bases lying between them. The CDR3 is made up of 15 amino acids. Germline loops: CDR1 SGHDT, CDR2 YYEEEE.

The DNA of the CDR3 is TGTGCCAGCTCACCTTCGACAGGGACATTCTATGGCTACACCTTC. Its protein product is CASSPSTGTFYGYTF. The V gene is TRBV18, the J gene TRBJ1-2; 7 bases are a match to TRBD1. There are 15 residues in the CDR3. Looked up from germline, CDR1 is KGHSH and CDR2 is LQKENI. The trim removed 3 bases at V and 4 bases at J, leaving 8 bases unmatched. The full variable domain, completed using reference TRBV18 and TRBJ1-2, is NAGVMQNPRHLVRRRGQEARLRCSPMKGHSHVYWYRQLPEEGLKFMVYLQKENIIDESGMPKERFSAEFPKEGPSILRIQQVVRGDSAAYFCASSPSTGTFYGYTFGSGTRLTVV.

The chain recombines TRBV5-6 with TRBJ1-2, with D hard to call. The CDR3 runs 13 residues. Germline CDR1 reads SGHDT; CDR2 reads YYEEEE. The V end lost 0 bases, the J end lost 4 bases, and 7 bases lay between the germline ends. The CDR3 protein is CASSLDKFYGYTF. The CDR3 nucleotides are TGTGCCAGCAGCTTGGACAAGTTCTATGGCTACACCTTC. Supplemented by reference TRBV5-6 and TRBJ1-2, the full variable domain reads DAGVTQSPTHLIKTRGQQVTLRCSPKSGHDTVSWYQQALGQGPQFIFQYYEEEERQRGNFPDRFSGHQFPNYSSELNVNALLLGDSALYLCASSLDKFYGYTFGSGTRLTVV.

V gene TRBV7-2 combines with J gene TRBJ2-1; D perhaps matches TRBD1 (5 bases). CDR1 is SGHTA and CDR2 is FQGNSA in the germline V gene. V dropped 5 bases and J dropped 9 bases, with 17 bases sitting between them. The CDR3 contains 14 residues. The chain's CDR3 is CASSPGSTLGEQFF. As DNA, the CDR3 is TGTGCCAGCAGCCCAGGGTCTACATTGGGTGAGCAGTTCTTC.

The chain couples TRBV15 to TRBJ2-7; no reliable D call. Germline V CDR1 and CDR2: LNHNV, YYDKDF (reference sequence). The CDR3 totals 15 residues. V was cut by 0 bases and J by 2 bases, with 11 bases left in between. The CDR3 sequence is CATSRDSGGPYEQYF. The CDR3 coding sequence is TGTGCCACCAGCAGAGATAGTGGCGGCCCCTACGAGCAGTACTTC.

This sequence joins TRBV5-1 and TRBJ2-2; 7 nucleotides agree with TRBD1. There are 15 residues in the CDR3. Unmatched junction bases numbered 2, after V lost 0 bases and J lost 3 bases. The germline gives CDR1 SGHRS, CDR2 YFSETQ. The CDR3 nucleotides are TGCGCCAGCAGCTTGGACAGGGGTTACACCGGGGAGCTGTTTTTT. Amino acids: CASSLDRGYTGELFF.

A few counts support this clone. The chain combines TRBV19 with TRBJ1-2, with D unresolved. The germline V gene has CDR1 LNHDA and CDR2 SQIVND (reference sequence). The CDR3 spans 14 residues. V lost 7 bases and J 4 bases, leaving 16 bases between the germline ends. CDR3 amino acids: CASTDPRRTYGYTF. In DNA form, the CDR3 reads TGTGCCAGTACCGATCCCCGCCGGACCTATGGCTACACCTTC. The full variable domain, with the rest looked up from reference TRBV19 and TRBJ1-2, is DGGITQSPKYLFRKEGQNVTLSCEQNLNHDAMYWYRQDPGQGLRLIYYSQIVNDFQKGDIAEGYSVSREKKESFPLTVTSAQKNPTAFYLCASTDPRRTYGYTFGSGTRLTVV.

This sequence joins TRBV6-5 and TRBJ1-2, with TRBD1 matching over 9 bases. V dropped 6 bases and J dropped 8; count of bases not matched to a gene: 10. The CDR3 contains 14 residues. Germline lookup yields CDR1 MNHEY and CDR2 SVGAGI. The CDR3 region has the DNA TGTGCCAGCAGATCGGGACAGGGACGTGGGGGCTACACCTTC. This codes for CASRSGQGRGGYTF.